This T cell receptor beta chain was profiled in a study of memory B cells and T cells in multiple sclerosis. The table lists this clone with a few counts. Its antigen is not identified. The CDR3 has 13 amino acids. Germline values: CDR1 SGHVS, CDR2 FNYEAQ. Trimming stripped 5 bases from V and 8 bases from J, with 15 bases between. After stimulus-free culture, autoproliferating CFSE-dim and non-proliferating CFSE-high T cells were sequenced separately. Pooled replicate wells came from about 5x10^7 CFSE-labeled PBMCs cultured about seven days without stimulus. Sequencing was performed with immunoSEQ multiplex PCR; in TCRdb, only in-frame clones are kept and a portion is missing. In the table there are under 50,000 clones, 82% of which are singletons.

The chain recombines TRBV7-6 with TRBJ1-2; D uncertain. Sequencing was carried out using PBMCs from blood kept in culture. This receptor was identified in a human donor with multiple sclerosis. The CDR3 protein is CASSADGERGYTF. The CDR3 DNA is TGTGCCAGCAGCGCCGATGGGGAGCGCGGCTACACCTTC. Together with reference TRBV7-6 and TRBJ1-2, the CDR3 gives the full variable domain: GAGVSQSPRYKVTKRGQDVALRCDPISGHVSLYWYRQALGQGPEFLTYFNYEAQQDKSGLPNDRFSAERPEGSISTLTIQRTEQRDSAMYRCASSADGERGYTFGSGTRLTVV.